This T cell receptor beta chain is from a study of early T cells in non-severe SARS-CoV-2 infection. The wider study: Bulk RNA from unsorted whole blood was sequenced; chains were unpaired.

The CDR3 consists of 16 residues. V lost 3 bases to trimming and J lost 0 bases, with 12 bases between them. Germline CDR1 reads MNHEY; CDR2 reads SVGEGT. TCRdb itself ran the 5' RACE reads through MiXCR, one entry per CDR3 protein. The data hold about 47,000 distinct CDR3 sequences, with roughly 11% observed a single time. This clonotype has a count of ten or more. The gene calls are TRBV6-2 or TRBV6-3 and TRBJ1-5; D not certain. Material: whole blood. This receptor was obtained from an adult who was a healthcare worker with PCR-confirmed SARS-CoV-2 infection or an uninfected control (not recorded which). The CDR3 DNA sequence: TGTGCCAGCAGTTATGGGAGATCAACTAGCAATCAGCCCCAGCATTTT. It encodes CASSYGRSTSNQPQHF.